This TCR beta chain originates from a study of spatial heterogeneity in lung cancer. The overall study: About 73 TRACERx patients with early, untreated non-small cell lung cancer donated samples.

Study observations and caveats: More often at tumor resection than at routine follow-up, ubiquitous expanded tumor TCRs were detected in the blood.

Many counts were recorded for this clonotype. The antigen is not known. V shed 2 bases, J shed 5 bases, and the junction held 4 bases outside the gene matches. Germline V gene data show CDR1 as DFQATT and CDR2 as SNEGSKA (reference sequence). This CDR3 contains 15 residues. Every TCR cDNA molecule bore its own unique molecular identifier. Each CDR3 protein is one row after TCRdb ran MiXCR on the 5' RACE reads. The table lists approximately 20,000 distinct CDR3 sequences, 9.2% of them singletons. Time point denoted: blood at routine non-recurrence follow-up after resection. The source of this sequence is a male donor with early-stage non-small cell lung cancer. Sequences were derived from PBMCs, sampled at follow-up. The genes are TRBV20-1 and TRBJ2-1, with 12 bases identical to TRBD2. CDR3 sequence reads: CSARHGLAGNNEQFF. In nucleotides, the CDR3 is TGCAGTGCTAGACACGGACTAGCGGGGAACAATGAGCAGTTCTTC.